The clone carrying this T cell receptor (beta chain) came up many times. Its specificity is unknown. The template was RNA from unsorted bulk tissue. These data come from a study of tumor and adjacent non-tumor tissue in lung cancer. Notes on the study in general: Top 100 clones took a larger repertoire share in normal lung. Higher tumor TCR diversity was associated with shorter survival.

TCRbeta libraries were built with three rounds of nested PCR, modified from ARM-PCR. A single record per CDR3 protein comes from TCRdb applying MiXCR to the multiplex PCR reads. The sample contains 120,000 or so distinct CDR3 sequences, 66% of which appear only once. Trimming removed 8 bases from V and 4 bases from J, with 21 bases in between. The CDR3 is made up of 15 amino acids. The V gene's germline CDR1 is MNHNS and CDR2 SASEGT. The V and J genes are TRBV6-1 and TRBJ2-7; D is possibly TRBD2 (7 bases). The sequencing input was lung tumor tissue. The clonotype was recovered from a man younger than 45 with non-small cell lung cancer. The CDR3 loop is CASWRGGPKLYEQYF. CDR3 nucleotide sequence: TGTGCCAGCTGGAGGGGGGGACCTAAGCTGTACGAGCAGTACTTC.